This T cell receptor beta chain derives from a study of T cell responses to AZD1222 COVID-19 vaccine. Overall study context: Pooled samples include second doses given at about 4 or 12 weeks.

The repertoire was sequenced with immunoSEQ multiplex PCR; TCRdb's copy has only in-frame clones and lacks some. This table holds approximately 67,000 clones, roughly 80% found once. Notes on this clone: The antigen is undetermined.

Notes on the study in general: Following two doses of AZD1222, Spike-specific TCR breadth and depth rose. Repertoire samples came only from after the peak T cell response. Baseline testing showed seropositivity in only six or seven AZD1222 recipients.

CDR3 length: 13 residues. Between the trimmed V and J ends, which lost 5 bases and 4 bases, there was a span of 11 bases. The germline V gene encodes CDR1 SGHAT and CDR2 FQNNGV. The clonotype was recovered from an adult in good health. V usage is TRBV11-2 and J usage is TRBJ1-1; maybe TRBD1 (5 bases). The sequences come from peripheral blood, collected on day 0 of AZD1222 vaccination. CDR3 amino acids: CASSQGGGTEAFF. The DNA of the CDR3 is TGTGCCAGCAGCCAGGGAGGAGGCACTGAAGCTTTCTTT.